This entry concerns a single TCR beta chain. V was pared by 3 bases and J by 3 bases, with 5 bases of the junction left unmatched. Germline lookup yields CDR1 SQVTM and CDR2 ANQGSEA. The CDR3 length is 14 residues. This sample was taken from a study of blood T cell repertoires in COVID-19. Overall study: COVID-19 samples collected from the United States, Italy and Spain covered acute and convalescent phases. Nucleic acid was either cDNA or gDNA, and it came from T cells, B-cell-depleted T cells, or PBMCs.

Per the original data handling: Scientists estimated how many nucleated cells there were by amplifying reference gene primers. Sequenced by immunoSEQ multiplex PCR; TCRdb stores in-frame clones only, minus some. V and J calls and clone size are given by that table; D and trimming were obtained from the DNA. Among roughly 100,000 clones listed, about 86% were seen once. The rearrangement joins TRBV29-1 to TRBJ2-5; TRBD1 matches at 9 bases. This TCR was sampled from a human donor in a cohort sampled during active COVID-19. Source material: peripheral blood. CDR3 coding DNA: TGCAGCGTTGATCGGACAGGGGTGGAAGAGACCCAGTACTTC. Protein sequence: CSVDRTGVEETQYF.